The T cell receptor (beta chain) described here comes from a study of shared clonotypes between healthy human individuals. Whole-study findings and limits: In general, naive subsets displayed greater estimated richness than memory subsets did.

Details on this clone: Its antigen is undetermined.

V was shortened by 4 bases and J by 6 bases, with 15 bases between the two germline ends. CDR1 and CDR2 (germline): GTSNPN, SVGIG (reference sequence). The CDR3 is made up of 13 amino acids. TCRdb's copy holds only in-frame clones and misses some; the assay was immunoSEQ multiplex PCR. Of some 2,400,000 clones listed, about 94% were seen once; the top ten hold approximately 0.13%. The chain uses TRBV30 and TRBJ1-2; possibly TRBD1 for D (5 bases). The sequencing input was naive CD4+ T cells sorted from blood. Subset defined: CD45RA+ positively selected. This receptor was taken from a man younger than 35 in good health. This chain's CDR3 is CAWTRAGWDGYTF. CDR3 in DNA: TGTGCCTGGACCCGGGCAGGGTGGGATGGCTACACCTTC.